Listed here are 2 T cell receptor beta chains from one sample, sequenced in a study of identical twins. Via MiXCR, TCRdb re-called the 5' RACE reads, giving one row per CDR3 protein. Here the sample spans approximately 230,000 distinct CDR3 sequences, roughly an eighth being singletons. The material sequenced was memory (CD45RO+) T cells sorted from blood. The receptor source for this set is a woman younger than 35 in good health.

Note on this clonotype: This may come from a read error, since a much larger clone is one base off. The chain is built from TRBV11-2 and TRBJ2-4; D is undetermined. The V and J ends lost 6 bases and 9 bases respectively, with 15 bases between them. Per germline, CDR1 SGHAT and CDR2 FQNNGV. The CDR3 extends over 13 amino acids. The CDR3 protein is CASSGYKAVIQYF. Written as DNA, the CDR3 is TGTGCCAGCAGTGGCTATAAGGCGGTCATTCAGTACTTC.

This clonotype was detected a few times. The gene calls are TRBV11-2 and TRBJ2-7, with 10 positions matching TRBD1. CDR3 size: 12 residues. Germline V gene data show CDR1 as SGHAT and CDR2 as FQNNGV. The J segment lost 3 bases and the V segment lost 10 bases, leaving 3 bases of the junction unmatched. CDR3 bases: TGTGCCACGGGACAGGGGATCTACGAGCAGTACTTC. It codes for CATGQGIYEQYF.